This TCR beta chain was sequenced during a study of T cells in Graves' hyperthyroidism and ophthalmopathy (dated by TCRdb to the late 2010s). About the study as a whole: Peripheral blood samples were taken at initial diagnosis, before any treatment was given. The paper reports TCR Vbeta CDR3 sequencing of roughly 140 peripheral blood samples: approximately 41 ophthalmopathy, roughly 80 hyperthyroidism and approximately 17 progressor patients. For training and testing, the 100 or so patients in the discovery cohort were randomly divided in a 7:3 ratio. Once sampling was done, hyperthyroidism patients were given methimazole at a starting dose of 30 mg daily, whereas ophthalmopathy patients were given high-dose intravenous methylprednisolone. A discovery cohort of approximately 100 patients, roughly 45 with Graves' ophthalmopathy and roughly 59 with stable Graves' hyperthyroidism, was used to find distinguishing TCR V-J signatures. Whether ophthalmopathy could be predicted prospectively was tested in an independent validation cohort made up of 18 hyperthyroidism patients plus 17 patients who later progressed to ophthalmopathy. In several Graves' hyperthyroidism patients, the study also compared T-cell repertoires from thyroid tissue with T-cell repertoires from blood.

Inclusive of the bounding cysteine and phenylalanine, the CDR3 is 13 residues long. The retained sequence is limited to the CDR3, 39 bases, with the frame set at the first base. For CDR1 and CDR2, the germline V gene (reference sequence) lists GTSNPN and SVGIG. Broader findings and caveats from the paper: No statistical method was used to set the sample size in advance, and investigators knew the group allocation. Most expanded thyroid clonotypes (frequency above 0.001) were also detected in blood, suggesting blood repertoires may reflect thyroid immune responses. A 13 V-J signature model separated ophthalmopathy from stable hyperthyroidism, with nearly 90% sensitivity and about 81% specificity in cross-validation and 80%/75% in testing. In validation, the model predicted progression to ophthalmopathy with around 71% sensitivity and around 72% specificity, a median of about 6.7 months before onset.

Stable Graves' hyperthyroidism was defined as the absence of progression to ophthalmopathy over 18 months of follow-up. Hyperthyroidism patients were newly diagnosed, with disease duration under 2 months, and aged 18 to 65 years. Exclusion was applied to patients with uncontrolled infections, other autoimmune diseases, pregnancy or lactation. Clinical symptoms, serum thyroxine and TRAb, thyroid ultrasound, and orbital computed tomography formed the basis for the diagnoses. PBMCs were separated from around 9.1 ml of fresh peripheral blood using Ficoll-Paque density gradient centrifugation. Total RNA was extracted using Trizol reagent, and RNA quality was assessed on an Agilent 2100 Bioanalyzer. The TCR beta CDR3 regions were amplified from RNA transcripts. A first-round RT-PCR of the TCR CDR3 used the HTBI primer set with the Qiagen OneStep RT-PCR kit. Libraries were constructed in a second round of multiplex PCR, after which size selection and purification were performed. The libraries were sequenced on an Illumina HiSeq2000 using paired-end 100 bp reads. The authors' analysis ran thus. SOAPnuke was used to process the raw data, removing reads that contained adapters or uncalled bases, had a mean Phred below 15, or lacked an exact match to the constant primer or identifier. COPE v1.2.5 was used to merge high-quality paired reads, and clonotypes were defined as unique nucleotide sequences. MiTCR v1.1 was used to align the clonotypes against IMGT TRBV, TRBD and TRBJ reference segments. The analysis included only V-J combinations with a frequency above 0.0001, which together covered 99% to 99.2% of the repertoires. A TCS score was defined as the ratio of F50 (clonal expansion) to E x V (chaos), with BLOSUM62-based TCRdist applied between CDR3 peptides within each V-J. Welch's t-statistics and random forest reduced 500 to 550 V-J features to 10 to 15, which were used in a naive Bayes classifier (R e1071). TCRdb applied fastp at Q25 and MiXCR to the public reads, then kept only in-frame beta chains. Rows are combined by CDR3 protein, so each entry shows the most common genes and DNA. The authors' filters were not applied to this entry. Within this sample are approximately 480,000 distinct CDR3 sequences, with 20% to 25% of them counted one time only. About 26% of the sample is taken by the ten largest.

Comments on this clonotype: The target of this receptor is not known. One end of the junction varies from germline; a read error may be responsible.

The TCR comes from a man younger than 35 with Graves' hyperthyroidism. The chain uses TRBV30 and TRBJ1-2, with the D gene uncertain. Sequenced sample: blood. The nucleotide sequence reads TGTGTCTGGAGAAATCTTGGACCCTATGGCTACACCTTC. The encoded protein is CVWRNLGPYGYTF.